Listed here are 6 T cell receptor beta chains from one sample, sequenced in a study of cytomegalovirus exposure and HLA in healthy donors. PCR primers comprised 60 Vbeta and 13 Jbeta primers. Method: immunoSEQ multiplex PCR; TCRdb's copy keeps in-frame clones and lacks some. Of 100,000 to 150,000 clones in the sample, around four fifths are singletons; the top ten hold roughly 1.5%. Source material: PBMCs. These receptors all come from a female donor in good health and CMV-seronegative.

CDR3 bases: TGTGCCAGTAGTCCCTCCGGGACAGGGGGCAGGGAGACCCAGTACTTC. Its protein is CASSPSGTGGRETQYF. V usage is TRBV19 and J usage is TRBJ2-5; TRBD1 matches 12 bases. The germline V gene encodes CDR1 LNHDA and CDR2 SQIVND (reference sequence). The trim removed 5 bases at V and 5 bases at J, leaving 9 bases unmatched. The CDR3 totals 16 residues.

This clone was detected only once. The chain has TRBV7-3 and TRBJ2-1; 9 bases are a match to TRBD2. Germline CDR1 is SGHTA and CDR2 is FQGTGA. The CDR3 has 14 amino acids. The ends lost 5 bases at V and 8 bases at J; junction bases unmatched: 7. The CDR3 DNA sequence: TGTGCCAGCAGCCCATCCCGACTAGCGGATGAGCAGTTCTTC. This encodes CASSPSRLADEQFF.

The gene calls are TRBV28 and TRBJ2-3, with TRBD2 matching 10 bases. V shed 8 bases and J 6 bases; nucleotides not matched to a gene: 11. Germline V gives CDR1 MDHEN, CDR2 SYDVKM. This CDR3 has 15 residues. For the CDR3, the DNA is TGTGCCAGCGGGGATCTAGCGGGAGTGGGGGATACGCAGTATTTT. Translation gives CASGDLAGVGDTQYF.

The CDR3, as DNA: TGTGCCACCAGCCCTCTGGGGGCAGGGGGCGCTGGGGCCAACGTCCTGACTTTC. Its protein is CATSPLGAGGAGANVLTF. The rearrangement uses TRBV15 and TRBJ2-6, with 8 bases fitting TRBD1. V shed 5 bases, J shed 2 bases, and the junction held 11 bases outside the gene matches. Germline V gives CDR1 LNHNV, CDR2 YYDKDF (reference sequence). The CDR3 is made up of 18 amino acids.

CDR3 DNA: TGTGCCAGCAGCGTTAGCGGGGCTGCTCAAGAGACCCAGTACTTC. It is translated as CASSVSGAAQETQYF. V and J are TRBV28 and TRBJ2-5, with 8 bases fitting TRBD2. The CDR3 has 15 amino acids. Germline CDR1 MDHEN, CDR2 SYDVKM. Trimming took 6 bases from V and 2 from J; bases not matched to a gene: 8. Drawing the rest from reference TRBV28 and TRBJ2-5, the complete variable domain is DVKVTQSSRYLVKRTGEKVFLECVQDMDHENMFWYRQDPGLGLRLIYFSYDVKMKEKGDIPEGYSVSREKKERFSLILESASTNQTSMYLCASSVSGAAQETQYFGPGTRLLVL.

The chain is built from TRBV6-5 and TRBJ1-2; 10 positions match TRBD1. Germline V CDR1 and CDR2: MNHEY, SVGAGI. Trimming removed 0 bases from V and 4 bases from J; junction bases left unmatched: 5. The CDR3 totals 16 residues. The CDR3 DNA follows: TGTGCCAGCAGTTACTCGTTGGGACAGGGGATCTATGGCTACACCTTC. Protein product: CASSYSLGQGIYGYTF.